This T cell receptor (beta chain) originates from a study of cytomegalovirus exposure and HLA in healthy donors. Findings and caveats of the study: CMV serostatus was the only recorded immune exposure for donors.

On this clone: Its target is unknown.

Donors were nominally healthy when sampled, though unrecorded immune exposures were likely. A multiplex PCR was run with 60 Vbeta primers and 13 Jbeta primers. Method: immunoSEQ multiplex PCR; TCRdb's copy keeps in-frame clones and lacks some. Here the sample table reports 120,000 to 150,000 clones. Looked up from germline, CDR1 is SGHTA and CDR2 is FQGTGA. The CDR3 spans 13 residues. V shed 5 bases, J shed 7 bases, and the junction held 7 bases outside the gene matches. The sequence was obtained from a man aged 40-50 years in good health and CMV-seronegative. Sequencing was carried out using PBMCs. The chain couples TRBV7-3 to TRBJ1-2, with 7 bases identical to TRBD1. CDR3 residues: CASSLQTGSGYTF. The CDR3 bases are TGTGCCAGCAGCCTACAGACAGGGTCTGGCTACACCTTC.